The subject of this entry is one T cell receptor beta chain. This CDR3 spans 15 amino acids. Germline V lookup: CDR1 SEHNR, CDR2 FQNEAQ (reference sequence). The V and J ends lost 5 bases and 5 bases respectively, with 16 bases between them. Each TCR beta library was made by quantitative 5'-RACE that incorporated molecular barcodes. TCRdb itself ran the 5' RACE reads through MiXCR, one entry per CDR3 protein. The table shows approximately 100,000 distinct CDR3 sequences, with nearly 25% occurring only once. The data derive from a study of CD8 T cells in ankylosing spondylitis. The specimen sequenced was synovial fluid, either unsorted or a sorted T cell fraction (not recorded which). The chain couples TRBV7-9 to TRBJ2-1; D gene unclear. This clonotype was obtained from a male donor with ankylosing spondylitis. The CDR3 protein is CASSPLAARDNEQFF. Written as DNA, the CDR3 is TGTGCCAGCAGCCCTCTTGCGGCGAGAGACAATGAGCAGTTCTTC.